The source of this T cell receptor (beta chain) is a study of cytomegalovirus exposure and HLA in healthy donors. Comment on this clone: The antigen is not known.

V lost 0 bases and J lost 6; bases outside the gene matches: 4. The CDR3 extends over 14 amino acids. Germline V CDR1 and CDR2: SGHDT, YYEEEE. The PCR had 60 Vbeta and 13 Jbeta primers. The repertoire was sequenced with immunoSEQ multiplex PCR; TCRdb's copy has only in-frame clones and lacks some. Here the sample spans about 130,000 clones, 60% to 85% being singletons. Study-level results: Among CMV-associated TCR beta chains, most appeared HLA-restricted in a later analysis. The authors excluded some V segments, including TRBV6-2 and TRBV6-3, as indistinguishable. Researchers reported that a few CMV-associated chains were confirmed in vitro as CMV antigen-specific. An analysis done earlier found most TCR beta V segments productive about 87% or about 30% of the time.

The clonotype was recovered from a man between 45 and 60 years old in good health and CMV-seronegative. The material sequenced was PBMCs. The rearrangement links TRBV5-6 to TRBJ2-7, with 9 bases that match TRBD1. The CDR3 protein is CASSLAGTGSEQYV. DNA for the CDR3: TGTGCCAGCAGCTTGGCCGGGACAGGGAGCGAGCAGTACGTC.